The subject of this entry is one T cell receptor beta chain. The data derive from a study of cytomegalovirus exposure and HLA in healthy donors. The study ran its PCR with 60 Vbeta and 13 Jbeta primers. Generated by immunoSEQ multiplex PCR, the TCRdb table keeps only in-frame clones and is missing some. This table holds around 150,000 clones, approximately 79% found once. V was pared by 3 bases and J by 9 bases, with 11 bases between. CDR3 length equals 11 residues. Per germline, CDR1 DFQATT and CDR2 SNEGSKA (reference sequence). The material sequenced was PBMCs. V and J are TRBV20-1 and TRBJ1-1, with a tentative D call TRBD1 (5 bases). The clonotype was recovered from a middle-aged man in good health and CMV-seropositive. CDR3: CSASGDRKAFF. CDR3 in DNA: TGCAGTGCTAGTGGCGACAGAAAAGCTTTCTTT.